The T cell receptor beta chain under discussion was sequenced for a study of blood T cell repertoires in COVID-19. Study background: COVID-19 samples collected from the United States, Italy and Spain covered acute and convalescent phases. PBMCs, B-cell-depleted T cells, or T cells were the source of the cDNA or gDNA that made up the material.

How the authors handled the data: Estimated nucleated cell counts came from reference gene primer amplification. Method: immunoSEQ multiplex PCR; TCRdb's copy keeps in-frame clones and lacks some. V, J and clone size were drawn from that table, and D and trimming were deduced from the DNA. The data contain 100,000 to 120,000 clones, approximately 82% of them singletons. This CDR3 is built from 17 residues. This receptor was obtained from an elderly woman with acute or convalescent COVID-19. The specimen sequenced was peripheral blood. The genes are TRBV12-1 and TRBJ1-6; the DNA was not compared with TRBD1, the D call given in the table. TRBV12-1 is a listed pseudogene. The CDR3 DNA reads as TGTGCCAGCGGCCCCTTGCCCCTTGGACAGGAGGATTCACCCCTCCACTTT. This gives the protein CASGPLPLGQEDSPLHF.